This T cell receptor beta chain is drawn from a study of blood T cell repertoires in COVID-19. Study summary: The origin of the acute and convalescent COVID-19 samples was the United States, Italy and Spain. Sample material is recorded as cDNA or gDNA derived from T cells, B-cell-depleted T cells, or PBMCs.

Authors' data handling: It was from reference gene primer amplification that nucleated cell counts were estimated. TCRdb keeps only in-frame clones here, not all; method: immunoSEQ multiplex PCR. V and J calls and clone size are as listed in that table; D and trimming were resolved from the DNA. This table has roughly 150,000 clones, 84% appearing once. This CDR3 contains 15 residues. The ends lost 1 base at V and 1 base at J; junction bases unmatched: 2. In germline, CDR1 is SGHRS, CDR2 YFSETQ. The J gene is TRBJ2-1, the V gene TRBV5-1, with 7 bases that match TRBD2. This TCR was recovered from a woman between 50 and 59 years old with acute or convalescent COVID-19. The source material was peripheral blood. CDR3 DNA: TGCGCCAGCAGCTTGACCGGGGGGTCCTACAATGAGCAGTTCTTC. This translates into CASSLTGGSYNEQFF.